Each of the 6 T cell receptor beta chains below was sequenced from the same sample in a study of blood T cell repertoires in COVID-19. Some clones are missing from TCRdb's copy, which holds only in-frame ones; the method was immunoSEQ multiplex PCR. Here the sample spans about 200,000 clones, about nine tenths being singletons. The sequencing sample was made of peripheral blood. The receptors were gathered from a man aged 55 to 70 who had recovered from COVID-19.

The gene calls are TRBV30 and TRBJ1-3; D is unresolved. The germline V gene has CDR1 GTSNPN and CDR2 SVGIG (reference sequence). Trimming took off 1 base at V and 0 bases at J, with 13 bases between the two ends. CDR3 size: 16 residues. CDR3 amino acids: CAWSGSRRASGNTIYF. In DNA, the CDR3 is TGTGCCTGGAGTGGCAGCAGGAGGGCCTCTGGAAACACCATATATTTT.

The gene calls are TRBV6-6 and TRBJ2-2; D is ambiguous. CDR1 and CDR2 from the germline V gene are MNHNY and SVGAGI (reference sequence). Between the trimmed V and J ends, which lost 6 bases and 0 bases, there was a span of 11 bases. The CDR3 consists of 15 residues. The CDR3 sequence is CASSKRPANTGELFF. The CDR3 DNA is TGTGCCAGCAGCAAGCGCCCCGCGAACACCGGGGAGCTGTTTTTT.

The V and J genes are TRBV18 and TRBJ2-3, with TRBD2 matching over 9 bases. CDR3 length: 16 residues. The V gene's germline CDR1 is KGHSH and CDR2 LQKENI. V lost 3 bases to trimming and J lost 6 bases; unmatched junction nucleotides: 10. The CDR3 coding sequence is TGTGCCAGCTCACCGGAGGGGCTAGCGGGATATGATACGCAGTATTTT. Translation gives CASSPEGLAGYDTQYF.

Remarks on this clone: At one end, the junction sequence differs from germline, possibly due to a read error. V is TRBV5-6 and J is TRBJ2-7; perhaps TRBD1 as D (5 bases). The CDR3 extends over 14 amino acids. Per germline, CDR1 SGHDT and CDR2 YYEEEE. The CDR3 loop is CASSPASTTGSRHF. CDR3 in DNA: TGTGCCAGCAGCCCCGCGTCAACAACAGGTTCGAGACACTTC. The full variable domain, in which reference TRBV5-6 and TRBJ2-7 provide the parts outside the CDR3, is DAGVTQSPTHLIKTRGQQVTLRCSPKSGHDTVSWYQQALGQGPQFIFQYYEEEERQRGNFPDRFSGHQFPNYSSELNVNALLLGDSALYLCASSPASTTGSRHFGPGTRLTVT.

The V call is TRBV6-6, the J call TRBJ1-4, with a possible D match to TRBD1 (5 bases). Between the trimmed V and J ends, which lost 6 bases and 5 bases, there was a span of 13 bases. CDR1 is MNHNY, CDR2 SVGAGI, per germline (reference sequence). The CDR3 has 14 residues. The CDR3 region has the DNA TGTGCCAGCAGAGACAGTAGGTTGAATGAAAAACTGTTTTTT. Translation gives CASRDSRLNEKLFF.

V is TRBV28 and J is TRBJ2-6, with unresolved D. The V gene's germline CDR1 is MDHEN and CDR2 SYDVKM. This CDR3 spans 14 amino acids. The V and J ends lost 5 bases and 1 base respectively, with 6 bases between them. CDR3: CASSPSSGANVLTF. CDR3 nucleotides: TGTGCCAGCAGTCCCTCGTCTGGGGCCAACGTCCTGACTTTC. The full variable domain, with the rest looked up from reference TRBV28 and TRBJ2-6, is DVKVTQSSRYLVKRTGEKVFLECVQDMDHENMFWYRQDPGLGLRLIYFSYDVKMKEKGDIPEGYSVSREKKERFSLILESASTNQTSMYLCASSPSSGANVLTFGAGSRLTVL.